Sequencing of this T cell receptor (beta chain) was carried out in a study of shared clonotypes between healthy human individuals. Whole-study results and caveats: Non-shared clonotypes had lower generation probabilities than those shared by all four donors.

Here immunoSEQ multiplex PCR was the method, and the copy in TCRdb shows in-frame clones only, minus some. The repertoire includes millions of clones, just over 90% of them detected once, and about 1.5% sits in the top ten. With respect to this clone: Its antigen is unknown.

Germline CDR1 is SEHNR and CDR2 is FQNEAQ (reference sequence). J gave up 10 bases and V 8 bases, and 9 bases lay outside the gene matches. This CDR3 has 12 amino acids. As defined, naive CD8 cells were CD45RO-negative and positively selected for CCR7, with terminally differentiated effector memory CD45RA+ cells excluded. This sequence joins TRBV7-9 and TRBJ1-1; 8 bases line up with TRBD1. This receptor was taken from a man between 18 and 29 years old in good health. Some clones in this sample may be carry-over from other donors' samples. The sequencing sample was made of naive CD8+ T cells from PBMCs. Written as DNA, the CDR3 is TGTGCCAGCGGTCCAGGGGGCGTCGGAGCTTTCTTT. It translates to CASGPGGVGAFF.